This T cell receptor (beta chain) is from a study of T cells in Graves' hyperthyroidism and ophthalmopathy. On the study more broadly: At the time of initial diagnosis and before any treatment, peripheral blood was collected. Findings of the study overall: Also found in blood were most expanded thyroid clonotypes above 0.001.

Newly diagnosed patients aged 18 to 65 had hyperthyroidism of under 2 months' duration. V trimming: 2 bases; J trimming: 4 bases; junction bases outside the gene matches: 2. The length of the CDR3 is 13 residues. The germline V gene encodes CDR1 DFQATT and CDR2 SNEGSKA (reference sequence). For this clonotype: The antigen remains undetermined.

Amplification of TCR beta CDR3 regions used RNA as the template. First-round RT-PCR targeting the TCR CDR3 was performed with the HTBI primer set. Each CDR3 protein is one row after TCRdb ran MiXCR on the multiplex PCR reads. The sample records around 690,000 distinct CDR3 sequences, 15% to 20% being singletons. This chain uses TRBV20-1 with TRBJ1-5; 7 bases match TRBD1. The TCR originated in a man between 50 and 59 years old with Graves' hyperthyroidism. Material: blood. The CDR3 loop reads CSARTTGNQPQHF. The CDR3 DNA is TGCAGTGCTAGAACGACAGGGAATCAGCCCCAGCATTTT.